The T cell receptor (beta chain) under discussion was sequenced for a study of metastatic and nonmetastatic thyroid tumors. Note on this clone: Its antigen is undetermined.

Per the original methods: CDR3 was compared across clinicopathological groups, and the resulting differences were used to build a distant-metastasis classifier for papillary thyroid cancer. TCRdb re-processed the PCR reads through MiXCR. TCRdb's processing, not the study's, gives the V and J calls here. The sample gives around 20,000 clones, approximately 30% of which show up once; around 20% is in the top ten. This CDR3 comprises 15 residues. Germline trimming cut 0 bases from V and 3 bases from J; bases unmatched to any gene: 2. Looked up from germline, CDR1 is SGDLS and CDR2 is YYNGEE. Nobody among the patients had been given any treatment before thyroid surgery. Study conclusions and caveats: A significant increase in TCR beta diversity was reportedly seen in malignant thyroid tumors relative to benign nodules, in blood and tumor.

J is TRBJ2-1 and V is TRBV9, with 8 bases aligning to TRBD2. Sequenced input: adjacent normal tissue. The clonotype originates from a female donor with papillary thyroid cancer or a benign thyroid nodule (not recorded which). Some clones in this sample may be carry-over from other donors' samples. Written as DNA, the CDR3 is TGTGCCAGCAGCGTAGTGGCGGGGGGCTACAATGAGCAGTTCTTC. Its translation: CASSVVAGGYNEQFF.